One sample yielded the 29 T cell receptor beta chains listed below, sequenced in a study of T cells in Graves' hyperthyroidism and ophthalmopathy. There were TCR beta CDR3 regions amplified from RNA transcripts. First-round RT-PCR with HTBI primers amplified the TCR CDR3 region. From the multiplex PCR reads, TCRdb called clonotypes with MiXCR, one entry per CDR3 protein. The repertoire consists of hundreds of thousands of distinct CDR3 sequences, with under 20% occurring once and the leading ten covering 16%. The sequenced sample was blood. The receptors come from a woman in her forties or fifties with Graves' hyperthyroidism that later progressed to Graves' ophthalmopathy.

The chain uses TRBV20-1 and TRBJ2-7; possibly TRBD1 for D (5 bases). The CDR3 contains 12 residues. Trimming pared 5 bases from V and 5 bases from J, leaving 13 bases between. In germline, CDR1 is DFQATT, CDR2 SNEGSKA (reference sequence). As DNA, the CDR3 is TGCAGTGCTGGCGCAGGGTTGGACGAGCAGTACTTC. Protein product: CSAGAGLDEQYF.

The CDR3 protein is CASSLAPSGYNEQFF. The DNA for the CDR3 is TGCGCCAGCAGCTTGGCCCCTAGCGGCTACAATGAGCAGTTCTTC. V usage is TRBV5-1 and J usage is TRBJ2-1; 7 bases agree with TRBD2. With V trimmed by 0 bases and J by 3 bases, 3 bases remained unmatched. The germline V gene encodes CDR1 SGHRS and CDR2 YFSETQ. The CDR3 totals 15 residues.

The rearrangement joins TRBV4-1 to TRBJ1-1; 8 bases match TRBD1. V was clipped by 2 bases and J by 1 base; unmatched bases: 9. This CDR3 region has 17 residues. CDR1 is MGHRA, CDR2 YSYEKL, per germline. The CDR3 bases are TGCGCCAGCAGCCAACCGACAGGGGTTAAGGGGAACACTGAAGCTTTCTTT. It is translated as CASSQPTGVKGNTEAFF.

This clonotype came up many times. The V call is TRBV20-1, the J call TRBJ2-7; the D gene is possibly TRBD2 (6 bases). The CDR3 sequence is 13 residues long. Trimming removed 5 bases from V and 1 base from J, with 12 bases in between. Germline lookup yields CDR1 DFQATT and CDR2 SNEGSKA (reference sequence). This CDR3 is CSAAGSNSYEQYF. For the CDR3, the DNA is TGCAGTGCTGCCGGGAGTAATTCCTACGAGCAGTACTTC.

This chain links TRBV28 with TRBJ1-2; tentative D call: TRBD1 (6 bases). Germline V gene data show CDR1 as MDHEN and CDR2 as SYDVKM. This CDR3 comprises 15 residues. V lost 2 bases to trimming and J lost 2 bases, with 12 bases between them. CDR3 nucleotides: TGTGCCAGCAGTTTAAGGGGGGAGGGAAACTATGGCTACACCTTC. Its protein is CASSLRGEGNYGYTF.

The table lists this clonotype with a few counts. V is TRBV4-1 and J is TRBJ2-6; a weak D match, TRBD1 (6 bases). Germline CDR1 is MGHRA and CDR2 is YSYEKL. The CDR3 totals 18 residues. V shed 4 bases and J shed 1 base, with 17 bases lying between them. DNA for the CDR3: TGCGCCAGCAGCCTCGACATCCAGGGGATATCTGGGGCCAACGTCCTGACTTTC. This codes for CASSLDIQGISGANVLTF.

This clonotype was counted a few times. V usage is TRBV9 and J usage is TRBJ2-2; the D is unclear. V lost 6 bases and J 0 bases, leaving 12 bases between the germline ends. This CDR3 is 15 amino acids long. Germline CDR1 SGDLS, CDR2 YYNGEE. The CDR3 loop is CASTSRASNTGELFF. The CDR3 DNA reads TGTGCCAGCACCTCCCGGGCCTCGAACACCGGGGAGCTGTTTTTT.

This clonotype was observed many times. The chain employs TRBV30 and TRBJ1-6, with TRBD1 identical over 7 bases. From germline, CDR1 is GTSNPN and CDR2 SVGIG (reference sequence). The trim removed 5 bases at V and 4 bases at J, leaving 5 bases unmatched. The CDR3 is 14 residues long. CDR3 region: CAWVVGQYNSPLHF. In DNA, the CDR3 is TGTGCCTGGGTTGTGGGACAGTATAATTCACCCCTCCACTTT.

The chain joins TRBV7-9 to TRBJ1-2; D uncertain. The V gene lost 5 bases and the J gene lost 8 bases, with 18 bases spanning the gap. The CDR3 length is 14 residues. Germline V lookup: CDR1 SEHNR, CDR2 FQNEAQ (reference sequence). The CDR3 DNA reads TGTGCCAGCAGCCCGCGACGCGGACTGATAGGCTACACCTTC. This translates into CASSPRRGLIGYTF.

The sample holds many counts of this clonotype. The chain links TRBV28 to TRBJ1-1; 10 bases are shared with TRBD1. Trimming took 7 bases from V and 1 from J; bases not matched to a gene: 6. Per the germline V gene, CDR1 is MDHEN and CDR2 is SYDVKM. The CDR3 covers 15 residues. CDR3 nucleotides: TGTGCCAGCATAACCCGGGACAGGGGGAACACTGAAGCTTTCTTT. Its protein is CASITRDRGNTEAFF. The full variable domain, in which reference TRBV28 and TRBJ1-1 provide the parts outside the CDR3, is DVKVTQSSRYLVKRTGEKVFLECVQDMDHENMFWYRQDPGLGLRLIYFSYDVKMKEKGDIPEGYSVSREKKERFSLILESASTNQTSMYLCASITRDRGNTEAFFGQGTRLTVV.

This clonotype was observed at least ten times. CDR3 sequence: CASSLGFAGAPTSTDTQYF. The CDR3 nucleotides are TGCGCCAGCAGCTTAGGATTTGCGGGGGCGCCCACTAGCACAGATACGCAGTATTTT. The chain is built from TRBV5-1 and TRBJ2-3; D might be TRBD2 (7 bases). Germline V CDR1 and CDR2: SGHRS, YFSETQ. The CDR3 runs 19 residues. Trimming shortened V by 2 bases and J by 0 bases, and 22 bases separated the two germline ends.

The table lists this clonotype with a count of one. The chain employs TRBV6-9 and TRBJ1-4; D not certain. V shed 3 bases and J shed 7 bases, with 12 bases lying between them. The CDR3 contains 14 residues. The germline gives CDR1 MNHGY, CDR2 SVAAGI. Here the CDR3 DNA reads TGTGCCAGCAGTTACGGGGTGGAGAGTGAAAAACTGTTTTTT. Its translation is CASSYGVESEKLFF.

This chain joins TRBV6-1 and TRBJ1-3; no clear D. Trimming pared 8 bases from V and 0 bases from J, leaving 14 bases between. The germline V gene has CDR1 MNHNS and CDR2 SASEGT. The CDR3 extends over 15 amino acids. The DNA for the CDR3 is TGTGCCAGCCAAGGAGGCGGAACCTCTGGAAACACCATATATTTT. Protein: CASQGGGTSGNTIYF.

This clonotype showed up many times. The genes are TRBV5-1 and TRBJ1-1, with TRBD1 as a possible D gene (5 bases). V was trimmed by 4 bases and J by 3 bases, leaving 13 bases between them. Germline CDR1 and CDR2: SGHRS and YFSETQ. There are 14 residues in the CDR3. The CDR3 region has the DNA TGCGCCAGCAGCAGCAGGGTCGGGTACACTGAAGCTTTCTTT. It encodes CASSSRVGYTEAFF.

In this sample, this clonotype turned up many times. The chain is built from TRBV2 and TRBJ2-2; no clear D. Germline CDR1 SNHLY, CDR2 FYNNEI. This CDR3 comprises 16 residues. The ends were cut back, 4 bases at V and 0 bases at J, with 12 bases in the middle. Here the CDR3 DNA reads TGTGCCAGCAGTGCTGGGTACAGCGCGAACACCGGGGAGCTGTTTTTT. As protein: CASSAGYSANTGELFF.

The CDR3 DNA sequence: TGTGCCACCAGTGATTCAGGGGCGTCCGGGGAGCTGTTTTTT. Translating it yields CATSDSGASGELFF. The chain employs TRBV24-1 and TRBJ2-2; a possible D gene is TRBD1 (6 bases). The CDR3 has 14 residues. Germline lookup yields CDR1 KGHDR and CDR2 SFDVKD. With 2 bases removed from V and 6 bases from J, the gap between germline ends came to 9 bases.

The chain couples TRBV20-1 to TRBJ2-1, with a weak D call TRBD1 (6 bases). The length of the CDR3 is 13 residues. Trimming removed 3 bases at V and 9 bases at J, with 15 bases between. Germline values: CDR1 DFQATT, CDR2 SNEGSKA (reference sequence). CDR3 in amino acids: CSARRDNRGEQFF. The CDR3 region has the DNA TGCAGTGCTAGGAGGGACAATAGGGGTGAGCAGTTCTTC.

This clonotype has more than one count but fewer than ten. The V call is TRBV7-9, the J call TRBJ1-6; D remains unclear. The V end lost 0 bases, the J end lost 9 bases, and 12 bases lay between the germline ends. The CDR3 contains 15 residues. Germline assignment: CDR1 SEHNR and CDR2 FQNEAQ (reference sequence). Here the CDR3 DNA reads TGTGCCAGCAGCTTAGCCTCGGGCGGACCTTCACCCCTCCACTTT. Protein sequence: CASSLASGGPSPLHF.

In this sample, this clonotype turned up many times. This chain uses TRBV6-1 with TRBJ2-7, with a possible D match to TRBD1 (5 bases). Germline V gene data show CDR1 as MNHNS and CDR2 as SASEGT. The CDR3 contains 14 residues. Trimming shortened V by 5 bases and J by 0 bases, and 11 bases separated the two germline ends. CDR3 in DNA: TGTGCCAGCAGTCAACGGACACACTCCTACGAGCAGTACTTC. The encoded protein is CASSQRTHSYEQYF.

This clonotype showed up many times. The chain recombines TRBV27 with TRBJ2-1, with D unresolved. Trimming took 3 bases from V and 6 from J, leaving 9 bases between them. The CDR3 extends over 13 amino acids. In germline, CDR1 is MNHEY, CDR2 SMNVEV (reference sequence). The CDR3 DNA sequence: TGTGCCAGCAGTTTTTTTCGGGCCAATGAGCAGTTCTTC. This encodes CASSFFRANEQFF.

The rearrangement uses TRBV2 and TRBJ1-4, with D maybe TRBD1 (5 bases). The germline gives CDR1 SNHLY, CDR2 FYNNEI. There are 16 residues in the CDR3. With 6 bases removed from V and 0 bases from J, the gap between germline ends came to 14 bases. Written as DNA, the CDR3 is TGTGCCAGCAGACCAGACAGAAAGGCAACTAATGAAAAACTGTTTTTT. It translates to CASRPDRKATNEKLFF.

This clonotype was detected only a few times. This sequence joins TRBV6-1 and TRBJ2-7; 9 positions match TRBD1. The CDR3 extends over 13 amino acids. The germline CDR1 and CDR2 sequences are MNHNS and SASEGT. The trim removed 3 bases at V and 5 bases at J, leaving 2 bases unmatched. CDR3 coding DNA: TGTGCCAGCAGTGAGGGACAGGGCAACGAGCAGTACTTC. It encodes CASSEGQGNEQYF.

The table lists this clonotype with a few counts. CDR3 coding DNA: TGTGCCAGCAGTTACGCTCGGGACAGCAATGAGCAGTTCTTC. Residues: CASSYARDSNEQFF. The V and J genes are TRBV6-5 and TRBJ2-1, with 7 bases lining up with TRBD1. Unmatched junction bases numbered 4, after V lost 2 bases and J lost 6 bases. Per germline, CDR1 MNHEY and CDR2 SVGAGI. This CDR3 contains 14 residues.

This clonotype occurred a few times. V gene TRBV6-1 combines with J gene TRBJ2-4, with 11 bases matching TRBD2. From germline, CDR1 is MNHNS and CDR2 SASEGT. The CDR3 totals 15 residues. V lost 2 bases and J lost 6; bases outside the gene matches: 3. CDR3 DNA: TGTGCCAGCAGTGAACTAGCGGGGGGTAGAAACATTCAGTACTTC. Translated, it gives CASSELAGGRNIQYF.

This chain connects TRBV5-8 to TRBJ1-1; D ambiguous. Trimming took off 4 bases at V and 2 bases at J, with 18 bases between the two ends. The CDR3 contains 16 residues. Germline V gene sequence: CDR1 SGHTS, CDR2 YDEGEE. The CDR3 DNA reads as TGTGCCAGCAGCGGTCGACTGGGGTCGGGAAACACTGAAGCTTTCTTT. Translation: CASSGRLGSGNTEAFF.

This clonotype has a handful of counts. The chain employs TRBV7-6 and TRBJ2-5, with no clear D. V was clipped by 1 base and J by 5 bases, with 11 bases between them. The germline V gene has CDR1 SGHVS and CDR2 FNYEAQ. The CDR3 consists of 14 residues. CDR3 in DNA: TGTGCCAGCAGCTTAGTCGGTCTAGTTGAGACCCAGTACTTC. Translated, it gives CASSLVGLVETQYF.

The sample holds a few counts of this clonotype. The V call is TRBV2, the J call TRBJ1-6; D not resolved. Per germline, CDR1 SNHLY and CDR2 FYNNEI. The CDR3 is 15 residues long. V lost 7 bases to trimming and J lost 0 bases, with 10 bases between them. The CDR3 region has the DNA TGTGCCAGCACTGACGAGAGCTCCTATAATTCACCCCTCCACTTT. Residues: CASTDESSYNSPLHF.

This clonotype was detected a few times. Since a much larger clone is just one base distant, this may be a read error. The chain couples TRBV11-1 to TRBJ1-4; D unresolved. This CDR3 contains 14 residues. CDR1 is SGHAT, CDR2 FQDESV, per germline (reference sequence). The CDR3 sequence is CASSLAGVNGKLFF. CDR3 nucleotides: TGTGCCAGCAGCTTAGCCGGAGTTAATGGAAAACTGTTTTTT.

The V gene is TRBV30, the J gene TRBJ1-2, with D possibly matching TRBD1 (5 bases). Trimming cost V 4 bases and J 7 bases, with 13 bases left between them. There are 12 residues in the CDR3. Per germline, CDR1 GTSNPN and CDR2 SVGIG (reference sequence). The CDR3 is CAWTPGLGGYTF. CDR3 nucleotides: TGTGCCTGGACCCCGGGGCTGGGTGGCTACACCTTC.